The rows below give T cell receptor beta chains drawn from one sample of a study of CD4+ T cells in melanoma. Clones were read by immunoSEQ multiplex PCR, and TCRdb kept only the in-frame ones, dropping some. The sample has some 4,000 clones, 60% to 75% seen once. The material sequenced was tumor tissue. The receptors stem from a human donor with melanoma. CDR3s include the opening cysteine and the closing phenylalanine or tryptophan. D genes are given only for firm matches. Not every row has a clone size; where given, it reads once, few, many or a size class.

cdr3_nt: TGCGCCAGCAGCTCCGGGACAGGGGGTTTTTCACCCCTCCACTTT; cdr3_aa: CASSSGTGGFSPLHF; v_call: TRBV5-1; j_call: TRBJ1-6; d_call: TRBD1; clone_size: -
cdr3_nt: TGTGCCAGCAGTTCTGGGACAGGGGCTAATGAAAAACTGTTTTTT; cdr3_aa: CASSSGTGANEKLFF; v_call: TRBV7-6; j_call: TRBJ1-4; d_call: TRBD1; clone_size: -
cdr3_nt: TGTGCCAGTAGTCGGGACAGAGGTGAAAAACTGTTTTTT; cdr3_aa: CASSRDRGEKLFF; v_call: TRBV19; j_call: TRBJ1-4; d_call: TRBD1; clone_size: -
cdr3_nt: TGTGCCAGCAGTTTAGGGGGTTTGGCTGGAAACACCATATATTTT; cdr3_aa: CASSLGGLAGNTIYF; v_call: TRBV28; j_call: TRBJ1-3; d_call: -; clone_size: -
cdr3_nt: TGTGCCAGCAGGCCCTGGGCTAGCGGTTACAATGAGCAGTTCTTC; cdr3_aa: CASRPWASGYNEQFF; v_call: TRBV27; j_call: TRBJ2-1; d_call: TRBD2; clone_size: -
cdr3_nt: TGTGCCAGCAGCCAAGGCTACACGGACGAAGCTTTCTTT; cdr3_aa: CASSQGYTDEAFF; v_call: TRBV4-2; j_call: TRBJ1-1; d_call: -; clone_size: -
cdr3_nt: TGTGCCAGCAGCTCAACAGGACAGAAGTATGGCTACACCTTC; cdr3_aa: CASSSTGQKYGYTF; v_call: TRBV7-2; j_call: TRBJ1-2; d_call: -; clone_size: -
cdr3_nt: TGTGCCAGCTCACAGGGGGGTACTCCCGAGACCCAGTACTTC; cdr3_aa: CASSQGGTPETQYF; v_call: TRBV18; j_call: TRBJ2-5; d_call: -; clone_size: -
cdr3_nt: TGTGCCAGCAGCTTAGAGGCATGGAGGGGGGGCCAGGATGAGCAGTTCTTC; cdr3_aa: CASSLEAWRGGQDEQFF; v_call: TRBV7-2; j_call: TRBJ2-1; d_call: -; clone_size: -
cdr3_nt: TGTGCCAGCTCACCACCGAGCAGGGACTCCACTGAAGCTTTCTTT; cdr3_aa: CASSPPSRDSTEAFF; v_call: TRBV18; j_call: TRBJ1-1; d_call: -; clone_size: once
cdr3_nt: TGTGCCAGCAGTGCCCGGGACAGGGGGCGAATCTCCTACGAGCAGTACTTC; cdr3_aa: CASSARDRGRISYEQYF; v_call: TRBV25-1; j_call: TRBJ2-7; d_call: TRBD1; clone_size: -